The 19 T cell receptor beta chains in this list originate from one sample, sequenced in a study of post-analysis software for immune sequencing data. No antigens are known for them. Sequencing libraries made from TCR beta cDNA carried unique molecular identifiers. Via MiXCR, TCRdb re-called the PCR reads, giving one row per CDR3 protein. Among 750,000 to 950,000 distinct CDR3 sequences listed, about 53% were seen once. Findings of the study overall: In patients, about 5 TRBV segments were more frequent than in controls, with TRBV5-6, TRBV5-1 and TRBV20-1 among them.

The sequenced sample was blood. The receptors stem from a girl under 18 with multiple sclerosis.

The chain uses TRBV3-1 and TRBJ2-7; TRBD2 is a possible D gene (5 bases). V gave up 2 bases and J gave up 5 bases, with 16 bases separating them. The CDR3 runs to 15 residues. Germline CDR1 and CDR2: LGHDT and YNNKEL (reference sequence). The CDR3 DNA sequence: TGTGCCAGCAGCCAAAGAGGGTTAGGCGACCACGAGCAGTACTTC. Translation gives CASSQRGLGDHEQYF.

The table lists this clonotype with a few counts. The chain is built from TRBV6-1 and TRBJ1-2, with D maybe TRBD1 (5 bases). The ends were cut back, 0 bases at V and 3 bases at J, with 5 bases in the middle. CDR3 length: 13 residues. The germline V gene has CDR1 MNHNS and CDR2 SASEGT. Here the CDR3 DNA reads TGTGCCAGCAGTGAAGCAGGGGACTATGGCTACACCTTC. Translation gives CASSEAGDYGYTF.

This sequence joins TRBV5-4 and TRBJ1-1, with D uncertain. Trimming took 0 bases from V and 4 from J, leaving 7 bases between them. Germline loops: CDR1 SGHNT, CDR2 YYREEE (reference sequence). The CDR3 covers 13 residues. CDR3 in DNA: TGTGCCAGCAGCTTGGAAGTCTCCACTGAAGCTTTCTTT. It encodes CASSLEVSTEAFF. Looking up the rest from reference TRBV5-4 and TRBJ1-1 gives the full variable domain: ETGVTQSPTHLIKTRGQQVTLRCSSQSGHNTVSWYQQALGQGPQFIFQYYREEENGRGNFPPRFSGLQFPNYSSELNVNALELDDSALYLCASSLEVSTEAFFGQGTRLTVV.

V usage is TRBV5-1 and J usage is TRBJ1-5; 8 bases are shared with TRBD1. The germline CDR1 and CDR2 sequences are SGHRS and YFSETQ. The V and J ends lost 3 bases and 2 bases, in that order; junction bases with no gene match: 4. CDR3 size: 15 residues. The CDR3 nucleotides are TGCGCCAGCAGCTGCGGACAGGGCGGCAATCAGCCCCAGCATTTT. Translating it yields CASSCGQGGNQPQHF.

This clonotype has more than one count but fewer than ten. V and J are TRBV10-3 and TRBJ2-3; D is ambiguous. CDR1 and CDR2 (germline): ENHRY, SYGVKD. Trimming pared 5 bases from V and 0 bases from J, leaving 6 bases between. There are 13 residues in the CDR3. CDR3 loop: CAISSQSTDTQYF. The CDR3 DNA reads as TGTGCCATCAGTTCACAGAGCACAGATACGCAGTATTTT.

The CDR3 DNA sequence: TGCAGCGTTGACAGGACTTACAATGAGCAGTTCTTC. It encodes CSVDRTYNEQFF. V is TRBV29-1 and J is TRBJ2-1; the D gene is possibly TRBD2 (5 bases). V lost 3 bases and J 4 bases, leaving 7 bases between the germline ends. The CDR3 is made up of 12 amino acids. Germline loops: CDR1 SQVTM, CDR2 ANQGSEA.

CDR3 in amino acids: CASSFQGVRGQPQHF. CDR3 DNA: TGTGCCAGCAGCTTCCAGGGTGTCCGGGGTCAGCCCCAGCATTTT. The chain joins TRBV11-2 to TRBJ1-5, with D possibly being TRBD1 (5 bases). V was trimmed by 3 bases and J by 6 bases, leaving 15 bases between them. Germline V gene lookup returns CDR1 SGHAT and CDR2 FQNNGV. This CDR3 is built from 15 residues.

The V gene is TRBV7-2, the J gene TRBJ2-7, with no clear D. The V end lost 4 bases, the J end lost 3 bases, and 7 bases lay between the germline ends. The CDR3 totals 12 residues. From germline, CDR1 is SGHTA and CDR2 FQGNSA. Written as DNA, the CDR3 is TGTGCCAGCAGCTCGGTATACTACGAGCAGTACTTC. This encodes CASSSVYYEQYF.

The sample holds many counts of this clonotype. The chain carries TRBV10-3 and TRBJ2-5; 12 bases agree with TRBD2. In germline, CDR1 is ENHRY, CDR2 SYGVKD. V was pared by 10 bases and J by 7 bases, with 13 bases of the junction left unmatched. The CDR3 has 15 residues. In nucleotides, the CDR3 is TGTGCCAGCGCGACTAGCGGGGGACCAGGTGGGACCCAGTACTTC. Its translation is CASATSGGPGGTQYF.

The rearrangement uses TRBV13 and TRBJ2-5, with D possibly being TRBD1 (5 bases). V was clipped by 4 bases and J by 3 bases, with 18 bases between them. The CDR3 runs to 16 residues. Per germline, CDR1 PRHDT and CDR2 FYEKMQ (reference sequence). This CDR3 reads CASSSRRPIGEETQYF. The CDR3 coding sequence is TGTGCCAGCAGCTCCCGACGACCCATAGGGGAAGAGACCCAGTACTTC.

CDR3 sequence reads: CASSLGSGSRRGDIQYF. CDR3 coding DNA: TGCGCCAGCAGCTTGGGTAGCGGGAGCCGCCGCGGGGACATTCAGTACTTC. The V call is TRBV5-1, the J call TRBJ2-4; TRBD2 agrees at 9 bases. CDR1 is SGHRS and CDR2 is YFSETQ in the germline V gene. The CDR3 extends over 17 amino acids. With 0 bases clipped from V and 8 bases from J, the junction kept 12 bases outside the gene matches.

The genes are TRBV20-1 and TRBJ2-5; possibly TRBD1 for D (6 bases). The J call is in doubt because the DNA end fits TRBJ2-7 better. This CDR3 is built from 13 residues. Germline-derived CDR1 and CDR2 are DFQATT and SNEGSKA (reference sequence). The CDR3 sequence is CSASRQGPHEQYF. For the CDR3, the DNA is TGCAGTGCTAGTAGGCAGGGGCCCCACGAGCAGTACTTC.

A few counts support this clonotype. V usage is TRBV2 and J usage is TRBJ2-5; D may be TRBD1 or TRBD2 (5 bases each). The CDR3 spans 16 residues. V dropped 6 bases and J dropped 5 bases, with 22 bases sitting between them. Per germline, CDR1 SNHLY and CDR2 FYNNEI. CDR3 in DNA: TGTGCCAGCAGAGATACGGGACGAGGAAAAACGGAGACCCAGTACTTC. Amino acids: CASRDTGRGKTETQYF.

This clonotype was detected a few times. V and J are TRBV12-5 and TRBJ1-1; no firm D call. V was clipped by 2 bases and J by 6 bases, with 10 bases between them. The CDR3 spans 13 residues. The germline V gene encodes CDR1 LGHNT and CDR2 FRNRAP. The CDR3 protein is CASGLFPVPEAFF. Written as DNA, the CDR3 is TGTGCTAGTGGTTTGTTCCCGGTCCCTGAAGCTTTCTTT.

This sequence joins TRBV10-1 and TRBJ2-2, with unresolved D. Looked up from germline, CDR1 is WNHNN and CDR2 is SYGVQD (reference sequence). This CDR3 has 14 amino acids. The V gene lost 3 bases and the J gene lost 5 bases, with 10 bases spanning the gap. The CDR3 nucleotides read TGCGCCAGCAGTGACAGATTGGGGACCGGGGAGCTGTTTTTT. Protein sequence: CASSDRLGTGELFF.

This clonotype has a handful of counts. V is TRBV20-1 and J is TRBJ2-3, with 9 nucleotides matching TRBD2. Losses at the gene ends were 8 bases for V and 3 bases for J; bases not matched to a gene: 9. The CDR3 is 14 amino acids. Germline CDR1 and CDR2: DFQATT and SNEGSKA (reference sequence). CDR3 region: CSYTRGGVTDTQYF. In DNA, the CDR3 is TGCAGTTACACACGCGGGGGGGTGACAGATACGCAGTATTTT.

The rearrangement links TRBV20-1 to TRBJ2-5, with 9 bases aligning to TRBD2. Unmatched junction bases numbered 7, after V lost 1 base and J lost 1 base. Germline CDR1 and CDR2: DFQATT and SNEGSKA (reference sequence). The CDR3 loop spans 16 amino acids. In DNA form, the CDR3 reads TGCAGTGCTAGAGTAGTGCGGGGGGGTGCCCAAGAGACCCAGTACTTC. This translates into CSARVVRGGAQETQYF.

In DNA form, the CDR3 reads TGTGCCAGCAGTCCCGCATTGGACCACACTGAAGCTTTCTTT. Translated: CASSPALDHTEAFF. The chain joins TRBV27 to TRBJ1-1; the D is unclear. CDR3 length: 14 residues. Per the germline V gene, CDR1 is MNHEY and CDR2 is SMNVEV (reference sequence). The V end lost 5 bases, the J end lost 3 bases, and 13 bases lay between the germline ends.

This clonotype was picked up a small number of times. This chain connects TRBV20-1 to TRBJ2-7; D may match TRBD1 or TRBD2 (5 bases each). CDR1 and CDR2 from the germline V gene are DFQATT and SNEGSKA (reference sequence). CDR3 length: 16 amino acids. Trimming cost V 3 bases and J 0 bases, with 18 bases left between them. For the CDR3, the DNA is TGCAGTGCTAGTACCAGGAAGGGACGAAACTCCTACGAGCAGTACTTC. Encoded protein: CSASTRKGRNSYEQYF.